Listed here are 27 T cell receptor beta chains from one sample, sequenced in a study of CD8+ T cells in alopecia areata. Treatment in this sample: oral pan-JAK inhibitor, 5-10 mg twice daily. Extracted from the samples, RNA was reverse transcribed into cDNA to serve as the sequencing template. TCRdb's copy holds only in-frame clones and misses some; the assay was immunoSEQ multiplex PCR. The repertoire consists of 170,000 or so clones, with about 60% occurring once and the leading ten covering around 12%. The sample here was CD8+ T cells sorted from blood, taken at week 24, from a patient treated with tofacitinib. The source is a human donor with alopecia areata.

This clone appeared a few times. CDR3 nucleotide sequence: TGCGCCAGCAGCTCGGGACAGGGGAACTACAATGAGCAGTTCTTC. Its translation: CASSSGQGNYNEQFF. The rearrangement joins TRBV5-1 to TRBJ2-1; TRBD1 agrees at 10 bases. V gave up 3 bases and J gave up 3 bases; unmatched junction bases: 3. The length of the CDR3 is 15 residues. Germline CDR1 and CDR2: SGHRS and YFSETQ.

CDR3 DNA: TGCAGCGTTGAAGAGGGGCGAGGAAACATTCAGTACTTC. It translates to CSVEEGRGNIQYF. V is TRBV29-1 and J is TRBJ2-4; a possible D gene is TRBD1 (5 bases). The CDR3 totals 13 residues. Trimming cost V 0 bases and J 6 bases, with 9 bases left between them. In germline, CDR1 is SQVTM, CDR2 ANQGSEA.

This clone was picked up a small number of times. The rearrangement uses TRBV4-2 and TRBJ2-7; D remains ambiguous. The CDR3 length is 12 residues. The V gene lost 0 bases and the J gene lost 4 bases, with 4 bases spanning the gap. The germline V gene encodes CDR1 LGHNA and CDR2 YNFKEQ. Here the CDR3 reads CASSQDGYEQYF. CDR3 coding DNA: TGTGCCAGCAGCCAAGATGGATACGAGCAGTACTTC.

The chain is built from TRBV25-1 and TRBJ1-5; 8 nucleotides line up with TRBD1. Trimming at V came to 8 bases and at J to 5 bases, leaving 5 bases not matched to a gene. The CDR3 spans 13 residues. Germline CDR1 MGHDK, CDR2 SYGVNS. CDR3 region: CASGNRGDQPQHF. The CDR3 DNA follows: TGTGCCAGCGGGAACAGGGGGGATCAGCCCCAGCATTTT.

This clone turned up a few times. The chain combines TRBV4-2 with TRBJ2-5, with no clear D. The CDR3 length is 15 residues. Germline V gene data show CDR1 as LGHNA and CDR2 as YNFKEQ. Deletions cut 1 base from V and 5 bases from J, with 14 bases between. The CDR3: CASSQGARLGETQYF. The CDR3 DNA follows: TGTGCCAGCAGCCAAGGGGCTCGCCTGGGGGAGACCCAGTACTTC.

Concerning this clone: This sample also contains other DNA sequences that code for the same CDR3. The chain employs TRBV30 and TRBJ2-7; 7 bases agree with TRBD1. The V gene's germline CDR1 is GTSNPN and CDR2 SVGIG (reference sequence). J lost 1 base, V lost 8 bases, and 5 bases had no gene match. The CDR3 is 12 amino acids. The CDR3 DNA sequence: TGTGCCGGGACAGTCTCTTCCTACGAGCAGTACTTC. Its translation is CAGTVSSYEQYF. Full variable domain (rest looked up from reference TRBV30 and TRBJ2-7): SQTIHQWPATLVQPVGSPLSLECTVEGTSNPNLYWYRQAAGRGLQLLFYSVGIGQISSEVPQNLSASRPQDRQFILSSKKLLLSDSGFYLCAGTVSSYEQYFGPGTRLTVT.

The chain links TRBV12-5 to TRBJ2-7, with no clear D. The V end lost 7 bases, the J end lost 3 bases, and 10 bases lay between the germline ends. The CDR3 covers 12 residues. Germline V CDR1 and CDR2: LGHNT, FRNRAP. The CDR3 loop reads CASAPTLYEQYF. The CDR3 nucleotides read TGTGCTAGTGCCCCAACCCTCTACGAGCAGTACTTC.

The rearrangement joins TRBV4-1 to TRBJ2-7; tentative D call: TRBD2 (5 bases). The CDR3 has 11 amino acids. The germline V and J ends were trimmed by 8 bases and 1 base, with 6 bases remaining between them. Per germline, CDR1 MGHRA and CDR2 YSYEKL. This CDR3 is CASGGSYEQYF. The CDR3 DNA sequence: TGCGCCAGCGGAGGTTCCTACGAGCAGTACTTC.

This clone was seen only once. This chain connects TRBV19 to TRBJ2-5, with 7 bases identical to TRBD2. Germline V gene sequence: CDR1 LNHDA, CDR2 SQIVND (reference sequence). The V segment lost 3 bases and the J segment 5 bases; nucleotides outside the gene matches: 6. This CDR3 is 14 amino acids long. The CDR3 coding sequence is TGTGCCAGTAGTATCGGACTAGGGGTGGAGACCCAGTACTTC. It codes for CASSIGLGVETQYF.

For this clone: This sample also contains other DNA sequences that code for the same CDR3. This chain uses TRBV4-1 with TRBJ1-1, with D unclear. Germline CDR1 is MGHRA and CDR2 is YSYEKL. Trimming removed 0 bases at V and 1 base at J, with 3 bases between. This CDR3 contains 13 residues. CDR3 sequence (DNA): TGCGCCAGCAGCCAAGATAGGAACACTGAAGCTTTCTTT. Its protein product is CASSQDRNTEAFF.

The chain uses TRBV13 and TRBJ2-7; 7 positions match TRBD1. The CDR3 has 16 residues. Trimming removed 0 bases from V and 4 bases from J; junction bases left unmatched: 9. CDR1 is PRHDT, CDR2 FYEKMQ, per germline (reference sequence). CDR3 DNA: TGTGCCAGCAGCTTAGGCCTAGGGGGCGAATCTTACGAGCAGTACTTC. Translation: CASSLGLGGESYEQYF.

This clone appeared once. The chain is built from TRBV5-6 and TRBJ2-1, with D uncertain. The CDR3 spans 15 residues. Trimming removed 0 bases at V and 3 bases at J, with 10 bases between. CDR1 and CDR2 from the germline V gene are SGHDT and YYEEEE. The CDR3 loop is CASSLGVSDYNEQFF. CDR3 DNA: TGTGCCAGCAGCTTGGGGGTCTCGGACTACAATGAGCAGTTCTTC.

The chain has TRBV2 and TRBJ1-2; 7 bases line up with TRBD1. CDR1 is SNHLY, CDR2 FYNNEI, per germline. J lost 5 bases, V lost 4 bases, and 16 bases had no gene match. The CDR3 loop spans 17 amino acids. CDR3 loop: CASSGTGTETRLYGYTF. The CDR3 DNA follows: TGTGCCAGCAGTGGGACCGGGACAGAGACCCGTTTGTATGGCTACACCTTC.

CDR3 coding DNA: TGTGCCAGCAGCCAAGGGGGCAGATACGAGCAGTACTTC. Translation: CASSQGGRYEQYF. The chain links TRBV7-9 to TRBJ2-7; 7 bases align to TRBD1. The CDR3 runs 13 residues. CDR1 and CDR2 from the germline V gene are SEHNR and FQNEAQ (reference sequence). Trimming cost V 5 bases and J 4 bases; bases outside gene matches: 5.

The sample holds a few counts of this clone. CDR3 sequence reads: CASSLVGTSTDTQYF. DNA of the CDR3: TGCGCCAGCAGCTTGGTGGGGACTAGCACAGATACGCAGTATTTT. This rearrangement joins TRBV5-1 to TRBJ2-3, with D perhaps matching TRBD2 (6 bases). In germline, CDR1 is SGHRS, CDR2 YFSETQ. V was trimmed by 0 bases and J by 0 bases, leaving 8 bases between them. The CDR3 is 15 residues long.

The sample holds a few counts of this clone. The genes are TRBV25-1 and TRBJ2-7; D perhaps matches TRBD1 (5 bases). Germline CDR1 MGHDK, CDR2 SYGVNS. This CDR3 is 11 amino acids long. Trimming took off 7 bases at V and 7 bases at J, with 11 bases between the two ends. CDR3 region: CASTRGREQYF. The CDR3 DNA follows: TGTGCCAGCACAAGGGGTCGGGAGCAGTACTTC.

The chain is built from TRBV5-1 and TRBJ1-2; 7 bases are shared with TRBD1. The CDR3 runs 13 residues. The V segment lost 4 bases and the J segment 6 bases; nucleotides outside the gene matches: 6. Germline-derived CDR1 and CDR2 are SGHRS and YFSETQ. Here the CDR3 reads CASSPGQPNGYTF. The CDR3 nucleotides read TGCGCCAGCAGCCCGGGACAGCCCAATGGCTACACCTTC.

The chain couples TRBV30 to TRBJ2-1; D is possibly TRBD1 (6 bases). From germline, CDR1 is GTSNPN and CDR2 SVGIG (reference sequence). CDR3 length equals 12 residues. V lost 0 bases to trimming and J lost 10 bases, with 10 bases between them. The CDR3 loop reads CAWSVWGREQFF. The CDR3 nucleotides are TGTGCCTGGAGTGTTTGGGGGCGGGAGCAGTTCTTC.

The chain is built from TRBV7-3 and TRBJ2-3; 9 bases are a match to TRBD1. CDR1 SGHTA and CDR2 FQGTGA come from the germline V gene. Trimming removed 5 bases from V and 4 bases from J; junction bases left unmatched: 16. This CDR3 contains 18 residues. DNA for the CDR3: TGTGCCAGCAGCCCGCACGCGGTGGGGGACAGGGTTTCAGATACGCAGTATTTT. Its translation: CASSPHAVGDRVSDTQYF.

There are a few counts of this clone. The chain uses TRBV7-2 and TRBJ2-1, with D perhaps matching TRBD1 (6 bases). The V and J ends lost 8 bases and 13 bases respectively, with 12 bases between them. Germline CDR1 is SGHTA and CDR2 is FQGNSA. The CDR3 consists of 10 residues. The CDR3 spells CASDVGAQFF. The CDR3 DNA is TGTGCCAGCGACGTGGGGGCCCAGTTCTTC.

Regarding this clone: Other DNA variants within this sample encode the same CDR3. The V and J genes are TRBV19 and TRBJ1-1; 8 nucleotides line up with TRBD1. CDR1 and CDR2 from the germline V gene are LNHDA and SQIVND (reference sequence). Trimming removed 3 bases from V and 0 bases from J; junction bases left unmatched: 3. The CDR3 runs to 15 residues. The CDR3 nucleotides read TGTGCCAGTAGTATCGGGACAGGAATGAACACTGAAGCTTTCTTT. Translating it yields CASSIGTGMNTEAFF.

The chain carries TRBV9 and TRBJ2-1; no definite D call. Germline CDR1 is SGDLS and CDR2 is YYNGEE. With 2 bases removed from V and 0 bases from J, the gap between germline ends came to 9 bases. The CDR3 runs to 15 residues. The CDR3 is CASSVLTSSYNEQFF. DNA for the CDR3: TGTGCCAGCAGCGTCCTCACGAGCTCCTACAATGAGCAGTTCTTC.

The rearrangement uses TRBV30 and TRBJ1-5, with a tentative D call TRBD1 (6 bases). V shed 3 bases and J shed 5 bases, with 17 bases lying between them. CDR1 is GTSNPN and CDR2 is SVGIG in the germline V gene (reference sequence). This CDR3 is built from 15 residues. The CDR3 bases are TGTGCCTGGAGAGGTAGGGACAAGAATTATCAGCCCCAGCATTTT. Translating gives CAWRGRDKNYQPQHF.

The chain recombines TRBV2 with TRBJ2-1, with 9 bases aligning to TRBD1. CDR3 length equals 13 residues. The V segment lost 10 bases and the J segment 8 bases; nucleotides outside the gene matches: 9. Looked up from germline, CDR1 is SNHLY and CDR2 is FYNNEI. The CDR3 here is CANEGTGMDEQFF. The CDR3 coding sequence is TGTGCCAACGAAGGGACAGGGATGGATGAGCAGTTCTTC.

The sample holds a few counts of this clone. This rearrangement joins TRBV5-1 to TRBJ2-7, with D perhaps TRBD1 (6 bases). The CDR3 has 15 amino acids. With 2 bases removed from V and 0 bases from J, the gap between germline ends came to 12 bases. Per germline, CDR1 SGHRS and CDR2 YFSETQ. CDR3 protein: CASSFADRSSYEQYF. Written as DNA, the CDR3 is TGCGCCAGCAGCTTTGCTGACAGGAGCTCCTACGAGCAGTACTTC.

This clone came up a few times. J is TRBJ1-2 and V is TRBV2; maybe TRBD1 (6 bases). CDR3 length: 12 residues. V lost 6 bases to trimming and J lost 6 bases, with 11 bases between them. Germline assignment: CDR1 SNHLY and CDR2 FYNNEI. In DNA, the CDR3 is TGTGCCAGCAGAGGGACACCCGATGGCTACACCTTC. The encoded protein is CASRGTPDGYTF.

The chain joins TRBV11-1 to TRBJ2-3, with 9 bases fitting TRBD2. Per germline, CDR1 SGHAT and CDR2 FQDESV (reference sequence). The CDR3 loop spans 16 amino acids. With V trimmed by 3 bases and J by 0 bases, 4 bases remained unmatched. The CDR3 loop is CASSFGAGGSTDTQYF. For the CDR3, the DNA is TGTGCCAGCAGCTTTGGAGCGGGGGGAAGCACAGATACGCAGTATTTT.